Presented here are 32 T cell receptor beta chains from one specimen sequenced in a study of blood T cell repertoires in COVID-19. TCRdb's copy holds only in-frame clones and misses some; the assay was immunoSEQ multiplex PCR. Of some 290,000 clones listed, around 92% were seen once; the top ten hold over 9%. The sequenced sample consisted of PBMCs or T cells enriched from blood (not recorded which). The receptor set was obtained from a woman aged 25 to 39 who had recovered from COVID-19.

The V gene is TRBV5-1, the J gene TRBJ2-5; 8 positions match TRBD2. The CDR3 is 16 residues long. The V segment lost 0 bases and the J segment 3 bases; nucleotides outside the gene matches: 7. Germline V gene data show CDR1 as SGHRS and CDR2 as YFSETQ. As DNA, the CDR3 is TGCGCCAGCAGCTTGGCCAGGCGTAGCGGGGAAGAGACCCAGTACTTC. Translating it yields CASSLARRSGEETQYF.

This clone came up once. The V call is TRBV7-9, the J call TRBJ2-1; 14 nucleotides agree with TRBD2. The CDR3 is made up of 16 amino acids. Germline values: CDR1 SEHNR, CDR2 FQNEAQ (reference sequence). The V gene end was trimmed by 2 bases and the J gene end by 7 bases; junction bases not matched to a gene: 4. In DNA, the CDR3 is TGTGCCAGCAGCTTATCCGGGACTAGCGGGAGAAATGAGCAGTTCTTC. Protein product: CASSLSGTSGRNEQFF.

The chain has TRBV6-5 and TRBJ1-1, with D unclear. Per germline, CDR1 MNHEY and CDR2 SVGAGI. Trimming removed 6 bases from V and 6 bases from J, with 11 bases in between. This CDR3 spans 12 amino acids. The CDR3 DNA reads TGTGCCAGCAGCCTTCTGGGAGCTGAAGCTTTCTTT. Protein product: CASSLLGAEAFF.

Comment on this clone: This sample also contains other DNA sequences that code for the same CDR3. The rearrangement uses TRBV11-3 and TRBJ2-1; a weak D match, TRBD2 (5 bases). The V end was cut by 1 base, the J end by 5 bases, with 6 bases between. CDR3 length equals 13 residues. Germline V gives CDR1 SGHNT, CDR2 YENEEA. The CDR3 loop reads CASSLGRDNEQFF. The CDR3 region has the DNA TGTGCCAGCAGCTTAGGGCGGGACAATGAGCAGTTCTTC. Combining the CDR3 with reference TRBV11-3 and TRBJ2-1 gives the whole variable domain EAGVVQSPRYKIIEKKQPVAFWCNPISGHNTLYWYLQNLGQGPELLIRYENEEAVDDSQLPKDRFSAERLKGVDSTLKIQPAELGDSAVYLCASSLGRDNEQFFGPGTRLTVL.

The chain carries TRBV18 and TRBJ1-2; no clear D. CDR1 KGHSH and CDR2 LQKENI come from the germline V gene. The CDR3 has 13 residues. Trimming pared 3 bases from V and 8 bases from J, leaving 13 bases between. The CDR3 loop reads CASSPSDGEGYTF. CDR3 sequence (DNA): TGTGCCAGCTCACCTTCCGACGGGGAAGGCTACACCTTC.

V and J are TRBV7-9 and TRBJ2-2, with TRBD2 as a possible D gene (6 bases). V shed 7 bases and J shed 6 bases, with 15 bases lying between them. The CDR3 extends over 14 amino acids. Germline V CDR1 and CDR2: SEHNR, FQNEAQ (reference sequence). The CDR3 sequence: CASNSGRLSGELFF. CDR3 coding DNA: TGTGCCAGCAATTCGGGGAGGTTATCCGGGGAGCTGTTTTTT.

The chain joins TRBV4-1 to TRBJ2-1, with TRBD2 matching over 8 bases. This CDR3 region has 16 residues. With V trimmed by 0 bases and J by 0 bases, 1 base remained unmatched. The germline gives CDR1 MGHRA, CDR2 YSYEKL. CDR3: CASSQDGLASYNEQFF. The DNA for the CDR3 is TGCGCCAGCAGCCAAGACGGACTAGCCTCCTACAATGAGCAGTTCTTC.

J is TRBJ2-3 and V is TRBV27; D not resolved. Trimming took 0 bases from V and 4 from J, leaving 8 bases between them. Germline V gives CDR1 MNHEY, CDR2 SMNVEV (reference sequence). The CDR3 has 14 residues. The CDR3 DNA reads TGTGCCAGCAGTTTATCGTACAGCTCAGATACGCAGTATTTT. Protein: CASSLSYSSDTQYF.

This clone was detected once. The V and J genes are TRBV11-2 and TRBJ2-7; the match to TRBD1 covers 9 bases. CDR3 length: 18 amino acids. V was pared by 3 bases and J by 3 bases, with 15 bases of the junction left unmatched. The germline V gene encodes CDR1 SGHAT and CDR2 FQNNGV. CDR3 coding DNA: TGTGCCAGCAGCTTGAATGGGGAAGGGACAGGGTGGGTCTACGAGCAGTACTTC. Protein product: CASSLNGEGTGWVYEQYF.

This chain joins TRBV3-1 (or the pseudogene TRBV3-2) and TRBJ2-5; possibly TRBD2 for D (5 bases). From germline, CDR1 is LGHDT and CDR2 YNNKEL (reference sequence). This CDR3 spans 14 amino acids. The V and J ends lost 0 bases and 6 bases respectively, with 11 bases between them. CDR3 amino acids: CASSQDSVGKTQYF. The CDR3 nucleotides are TGTGCCAGCAGCCAAGATAGCGTTGGAAAGACCCAGTACTTC.

V is TRBV4-1 and J is TRBJ2-3, with 10 bases matching TRBD1. The CDR3 is made up of 18 amino acids. The V and J ends lost 4 bases and 5 bases, in that order; junction bases with no gene match: 15. Germline V gives CDR1 MGHRA, CDR2 YSYEKL. The CDR3 sequence is CASSPTIRGQGIRDTQYF. In DNA form, the CDR3 reads TGCGCCAGCAGCCCCACAATAAGGGGACAGGGGATTAGAGATACGCAGTATTTT.

This clone is a singleton in its sample. The chain carries TRBV6-5 and TRBJ2-7; 10 positions match TRBD1. V lost 6 bases and J lost 11; bases outside the gene matches: 16. This CDR3 comprises 15 residues. Germline V gives CDR1 MNHEY, CDR2 SVGAGI. CDR3 loop: CASSRQGAGFGEKYF. As DNA, the CDR3 is TGTGCCAGCAGCCGACAGGGGGCTGGATTCGGGGAAAAGTACTTC.

The CDR3 loop reads CASSLFPRGGYTF. The CDR3 coding sequence is TGTGCCAGCAGTCTGTTCCCAAGAGGCGGCTACACCTTC. V usage is TRBV28 and J usage is TRBJ1-2; D is unclear. Between the trimmed V and J ends, which lost 5 bases and 8 bases, there was a span of 15 bases. Germline CDR1 reads MDHEN; CDR2 reads SYDVKM. The CDR3 has 13 amino acids.

V gene TRBV5-1 combines with J gene TRBJ1-1; TRBD1 agrees at 7 bases. Trimming took 2 bases from V and 1 from J; bases not matched to a gene: 8. CDR1 is SGHRS and CDR2 is YFSETQ in the germline V gene. This CDR3 spans 16 amino acids. For the CDR3, the DNA is TGCGCCAGCAGCTTTCGACAGGGAGGCTCGAACACTGAAGCTTTCTTT. Translating it yields CASSFRQGGSNTEAFF.

The chain recombines TRBV15 with TRBJ2-5; tentatively, D is TRBD1 (6 bases). The CDR3 covers 16 residues. Germline lookup yields CDR1 LNHNV and CDR2 YYDKDF (reference sequence). Trimming stripped 8 bases from V and 6 bases from J, with 25 bases between. CDR3 DNA sequence: TGTGCCACCCAGCATTTACAGGGCGGACGCTGGAAGACCCAGTACTTC. Amino acids: CATQHLQGGRWKTQYF.

This sequence joins TRBV29-1 and TRBJ1-1; TRBD1 matches 11 bases. The CDR3 is made up of 14 amino acids. V lost 7 bases and J lost 0; bases outside the gene matches: 4. Germline CDR1 is SQVTM and CDR2 is ANQGSEA. CDR3 nucleotide sequence: TGCAGCGGCGGGACAGGGGGTATGAACACTGAAGCTTTCTTT. Translating it yields CSGGTGGMNTEAFF.

The chain uses TRBV4-1 and TRBJ1-5, with 7 nucleotides matching TRBD1. CDR1 MGHRA and CDR2 YSYEKL come from the germline V gene. This CDR3 region has 15 residues. V lost 5 bases, J lost 4 bases, and 8 bases stayed unmatched. The CDR3 DNA is TGCGCCAGCAGCTCAGGACAGGACGGGAATCAGCCCCAGCATTTT. Translating gives CASSSGQDGNQPQHF.

The chain uses TRBV14 and TRBJ1-1; D is perhaps TRBD1 (5 bases). The CDR3 sequence is 13 residues long. From germline, CDR1 is SGHDN and CDR2 FVKESK. Trimming cost V 4 bases and J 8 bases, with 14 bases left between them. Here the CDR3 DNA reads TGTGCCAGCAGCCGCGACGCACAGGCCGAAGCTTTCTTT. This translates into CASSRDAQAEAFF.

The rearrangement links TRBV12-3 or TRBV12-4 to TRBJ1-2; D is ambiguous. The germline V and J ends were trimmed by 2 bases and 5 bases, with 6 bases remaining between them. CDR3 length: 12 residues. The CDR3 region has the DNA TGTGCCAGCAGTTTATTGTCTTATGGCTACACCTTC. It encodes CASSLLSYGYTF.

The chain has TRBV7-2 and TRBJ2-1; TRBD2 aligns across 10 bases. V was clipped by 3 bases and J by 5 bases; unmatched bases: 4. The germline V gene encodes CDR1 SGHTA and CDR2 FQGNSA. This CDR3 is built from 15 residues. CDR3 nucleotides: TGTGCCAGCAGCTTCGGACTAGCGGAGCACAATGAGCAGTTCTTC. This sequence encodes CASSFGLAEHNEQFF. Combining the CDR3 with reference TRBV7-2 and TRBJ2-1 gives the whole variable domain GAGVSQSPSNKVTEKGKDVELRCDPISGHTALYWYRQSLGQGLEFLIYFQGNSAPDKSGLPSDRFSAERTGGSVSTLTIQRTQQEDSAVYLCASSFGLAEHNEQFFGPGTRLTVL.

This chain joins TRBV3-1 (or the pseudogene TRBV3-2) and TRBJ2-1, with 7 positions matching TRBD2. J gave up 5 bases and V 7 bases, and 14 bases lay outside the gene matches. The CDR3 is 16 residues long. The germline V gene encodes CDR1 LGHDT and CDR2 YNNKEL (reference sequence). The DNA for the CDR3 is TGTGCCAGCACCCCAAAGGGCGGGAGAGCCCACAATGAGCAGTTCTTC. Amino acids: CASTPKGGRAHNEQFF.

This CDR3 is CASSYPTGEQYF. The CDR3 DNA reads as TGTGCCAGCAGCTACCCGACGGGCGAGCAGTACTTC. The V gene is TRBV13, the J gene TRBJ2-7; D ambiguous. Trimming took 4 bases from V and 6 from J, leaving 10 bases between them. Germline CDR1 reads PRHDT; CDR2 reads FYEKMQ (reference sequence). CDR3 length: 12 amino acids. Filled out from reference TRBV13 and TRBJ2-7, the complete variable domain reads AAGVIQSPRHLIKEKRETATLKCYPIPRHDTVYWYQQGPGQDPQFLISFYEKMQSDKGSIPDRFSAQQFSDYHSELNMSSLELGDSALYFCASSYPTGEQYFGPGTRLTVT.

This sequence joins TRBV10-3 and TRBJ1-1; the D gene is possibly TRBD1 (6 bases). Trimming pared 2 bases from V and 1 base from J, leaving 11 bases between. This CDR3 has 15 residues. From germline, CDR1 is ENHRY and CDR2 SYGVKD. The CDR3, as DNA: TGTGCCATCAGTGAGGGGGGCTGGCCGAACACTGAAGCTTTCTTT. Translated: CAISEGGWPNTEAFF.

The chain joins TRBV11-3 to TRBJ2-1; D not resolved. This CDR3 has 13 residues. The V and J ends lost 3 bases and 1 base respectively, with 4 bases between them. CDR1 and CDR2 (germline): SGHNT, YENEEA. The CDR3 DNA is TGTGCCAGCAGCTTCAAATCCTACAATGAGCAGTTCTTC. Its translation: CASSFKSYNEQFF. Full variable domain (missing parts from reference TRBV11-3 and TRBJ2-1): EAGVVQSPRYKIIEKKQPVAFWCNPISGHNTLYWYLQNLGQGPELLIRYENEEAVDDSQLPKDRFSAERLKGVDSTLKIQPAELGDSAVYLCASSFKSYNEQFFGPGTRLTVL.

This chain joins TRBV3-1 (or the pseudogene TRBV3-2) and TRBJ1-2, with D possibly matching TRBD1 (5 bases). V was pared by 4 bases and J by 4 bases, with 16 bases between. This CDR3 is 15 amino acids long. In germline, CDR1 is LGHDT, CDR2 YNNKEL (reference sequence). CDR3: CASSPDSLSSYGYTF. For the CDR3, the DNA is TGTGCCAGCAGCCCCGACAGCCTAAGTAGCTATGGCTACACCTTC.

The genes are TRBV21-1 and TRBJ2-5; TRBD1 was called by the table and not checked on the DNA. TRBV21-1 is termed a pseudogene. The CDR3 totals 16 residues. The CDR3 DNA reads TGTGCCAGCAGCAAAGGGGGGACAGGCCGTAGAGAGACCCAGTACTTC. Its translation: CASSKGGTGRRETQYF.

The rearrangement links TRBV18 to TRBJ2-1; 10 nucleotides line up with TRBD2. The germline gives CDR1 KGHSH, CDR2 LQKENI. J lost 8 bases, V lost 3 bases, and 4 bases had no gene match. This CDR3 contains 14 residues. DNA for the CDR3: TGTGCCAGCTCACCTCTAGCGGGAGTTGATGAGCAGTTCTTC. Its translation is CASSPLAGVDEQFF.

V usage is TRBV18 and J usage is TRBJ2-2; D ambiguous. The germline V gene encodes CDR1 KGHSH and CDR2 LQKENI. CDR3 length: 15 residues. With 3 bases removed from V and 7 bases from J, the gap between germline ends came to 15 bases. In DNA form, the CDR3 reads TGTGCCAGCTCACCCCAAGATAAAATGAGCGGGGAGCTGTTTTTT. It yields the protein CASSPQDKMSGELFF. Using reference TRBV18 and TRBJ2-2 for the parts outside the CDR3, the full variable domain is NAGVMQNPRHLVRRRGQEARLRCSPMKGHSHVYWYRQLPEEGLKFMVYLQKENIIDESGMPKERFSAEFPKEGPSILRIQQVVRGDSAAYFCASSPQDKMSGELFFGEGSRLTVL.

The gene calls are TRBV7-8 and TRBJ2-2; a weak D match, TRBD2 (6 bases). Per the germline V gene, CDR1 is SGHVS and CDR2 is FQNEAQ. The CDR3 loop spans 16 amino acids. The V and J ends lost 1 base and 4 bases respectively, with 13 bases between them. CDR3 region: CASSLGGGRVTGELFF. The CDR3, as DNA: TGTGCCAGCAGCTTAGGGGGAGGACGTGTCACCGGGGAGCTGTTTTTT.

V gene TRBV10-3 combines with J gene TRBJ1-2; 7 positions agree with TRBD1. The CDR3 covers 15 residues. J lost 6 bases, V lost 6 bases, and 13 bases had no gene match. Germline CDR1 reads ENHRY; CDR2 reads SYGVKD. CDR3 in DNA: TGTGCCATCAGACTGGCCCTAGGACAGGTACATGGCTACACCTTC. Protein sequence: CAIRLALGQVHGYTF.

The chain links TRBV11-2 to TRBJ1-3, with TRBD1 matching over 9 bases. Per the germline V gene, CDR1 is SGHAT and CDR2 is FQNNGV. The CDR3 contains 15 residues. The trim removed 4 bases at V and 8 bases at J, leaving 9 bases unmatched. The DNA for the CDR3 is TGTGCCAGCAGCTGGACCGGGGACAGGGCGGACACCATATATTTT. Translated, it gives CASSWTGDRADTIYF.

The J gene is TRBJ1-1, the V gene TRBV29-1; D may be TRBD1 (6 bases). The germline gives CDR1 SQVTM, CDR2 ANQGSEA. V was clipped by 7 bases and J by 3 bases, with 21 bases between them. The CDR3 spans 15 residues. The CDR3 region has the DNA TGCAGCGCTGGGAGAACCACAGGGAGCGACACTGAAGCTTTCTTT. As protein: CSAGRTTGSDTEAFF.